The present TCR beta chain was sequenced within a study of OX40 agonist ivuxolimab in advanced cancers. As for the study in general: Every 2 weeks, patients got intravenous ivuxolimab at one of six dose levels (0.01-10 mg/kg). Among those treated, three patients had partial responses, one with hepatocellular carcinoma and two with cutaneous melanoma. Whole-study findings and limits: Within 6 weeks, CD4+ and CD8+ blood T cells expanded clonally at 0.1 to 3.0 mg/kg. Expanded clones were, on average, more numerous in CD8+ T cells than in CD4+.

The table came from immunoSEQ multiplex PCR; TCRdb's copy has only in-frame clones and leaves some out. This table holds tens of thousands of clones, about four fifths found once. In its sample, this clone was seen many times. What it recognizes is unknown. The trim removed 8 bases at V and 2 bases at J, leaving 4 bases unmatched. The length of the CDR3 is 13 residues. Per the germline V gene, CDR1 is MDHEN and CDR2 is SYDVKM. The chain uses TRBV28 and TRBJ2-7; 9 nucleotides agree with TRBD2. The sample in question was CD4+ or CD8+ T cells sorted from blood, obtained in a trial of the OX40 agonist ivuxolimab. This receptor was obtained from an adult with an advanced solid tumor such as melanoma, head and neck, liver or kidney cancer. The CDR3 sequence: CASDASGTYEQYF. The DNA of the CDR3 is TGTGCCAGCGACGCTAGCGGGACCTACGAGCAGTACTTC.